This TCR beta chain was obtained from a study of blood T cells in healthy people across ages. Study-level information: Template-switching capture recovered about one barcoded beta molecule per two T cells. Study-level findings and limits: Higher diversity, along with more naive CD4+ cells, distinguished long-lived donors from aged donors.

The extraction recovered at least 5.5 micrograms of total RNA per sample. The CDR3 is 14 residues long. Germline V gene lookup returns CDR1 LGHNA and CDR2 YNFKEQ. Deletions cut 0 bases from V and 8 bases from J, with 8 bases between. Using a J-beta primer mix together with a sample-barcoded 5' primer, a second PCR was run for roughly 6 to 12 cycles. The authors tagged each cDNA molecule using a template-switch adaptor with 12 random nucleotides. TCRdb re-called the 5' RACE reads through MiXCR, storing one row per CDR3 protein. The table lists about 670,000 distinct CDR3 sequences, roughly 43% of them singletons, with 25% to 30% in the top ten. Comment on this clonotype: Its antigen remains unknown.

The rearrangement joins TRBV4-2 to TRBJ1-6; D gene unclear. The source is an elderly man in good health. Sequences were obtained from blood. The CDR3 nucleotides are TGTGCCAGCAGCCAAGATCATTTGGATTCACCCCTCCACTTT. It translates to CASSQDHLDSPLHF.